The subject of this entry is one T cell receptor beta chain. The antigen is not known. This sample was taken from a study of shared clonotypes between healthy human individuals. In the study overall: CD4 naive and CD4 memory each took three plates per donor, while CD8 naive took two and CD8 memory one. General study points: The researchers took only blood, and tissue repertoires probably look different.

Produced via immunoSEQ multiplex PCR; TCRdb's table is partial and in-frame only. The sample has about 2.3 million clones, over 90% seen once. The CDR3 contains 14 residues. The source is a man younger than 35 in good health. Some clones in this sample may be carry-over from other donors' samples. The J gene is TRBJ1-4, the V gene TRBV21-1; the table's D call, TRBD1, was not checked against the DNA. TRBV21-1 is a known pseudogene. Sequencing used naive CD4+ T cells from PBMCs. Subset: CD45RA+ positively selected. The CDR3 loop is CASSKHPKGEKLFF. The CDR3 bases are TGTGCCAGCAGCAAACATCCCAAGGGGGAAAAACTGTTTTTT.